This T cell receptor beta chain derives from a study of graft-versus-host responses after intestinal transplantation (dated by TCRdb to the early 2020s). As for the study more broadly: Recipients received multivisceral, liver-intestinal, or isolated intestinal transplants. The cohort enrolled roughly 25 intestinal transplant recipients including one retransplant, and a few patients lacking pretransplant specimens were excluded. A peak of at least 4% donor T cells among recipient peripheral blood mononuclear cells was the definition used for donor T cell macrochimerism. Anti-thymocyte globulin induction was given to all recipients, followed by maintenance tacrolimus and steroids for approximately three years. To identify alloreactive clones, pre-transplant mixed lymphocyte reaction products were sequenced and compared with unstimulated pre-transplant donor and recipient T cells. Samples from a few later patients were sequenced in-house on an Illumina MiSeq with MiXCR processing rather than by the commercial service. Bulk TCR-beta CDR3 sequencing was used to track graft-versus-host and host-versus-graft alloreactive T cell clones in the graft, circulation and bone marrow after intestinal transplantation. What the research found in general, with its limitations: GvH clones turned up in recipient bone marrow, with some appearing earlier in ileal mucosa or blood, a pattern consistent with an intestinal mucosal origin. In the allografts of patients with donor T cell macrochimerism, GvH to HvG T cell clonal ratios were high. Early after transplant, declines in HvG clones were associated with peak levels of circulating GvH clones. The conclusions were limited by the relatively low number and heterogeneity of the intestinal transplant patients.

Libraries were constructed by the immunoSEQ multiplex PCR assay. For most patients, high-throughput TCR-beta CDR3 sequencing of genomic DNA was performed by Adaptive Biotechnologies. The source study handled its data this way. Adaptive's ImmunoSEQ software supplied the TCR sequencing data for around 19 patients, while MiXCR and VDJtools were used to process three other patients. CDR3 nucleotide sequences shared between donor and recipient were removed because the origin of such sequences could not be assigned. To be classed as alloreactive, a clone needed at least 2-fold expansion over unstimulated cells and a minimum CFSE-low frequency of 0.002% (template counts) or 0.001% (read counts). Mappable clones were those detected in sequenced pre-transplant spleen, lymph node, or MLR CFSE-low populations of the donor or recipient. Cumulative frequency of alloreactive clones was calculated as a percentage of all sequences weighted by copy number. This immuneACCESS table, as held by TCRdb, lists in-frame sequences with V and J called but not all clones. Of the missing ones, under half trace to an unresolved V gene in checked studies; the others have no known cause. Clone size and V and J calls were adopted from that table, with D and trimming inferred from the DNA. For this sample there are about 60,000 clones; 89% appear just once. Around 1.8% of the sample comes from the top ten.

To isolate intraepithelial and lamina propria lymphocytes from graft specimens, dithiothreitol, EDTA incubations and collagenase D digestion were used. Serial intestinal graft biopsy specimens collected up to 600 days after transplant underwent bulk TCR-beta sequencing. For this clone: What this receptor recognizes is not known. No per-base quality is available; no much larger clone lies one base away.

The trim is 0 bases for V and 6 bases for J, with a gap of 18 bases between the germline ends. Its CDR3 holds 16 amino acids, cysteine through phenylalanine. Kept here is only the CDR3 DNA, which spans 48 bases and is read in frame from base 1. CDR1 and CDR2 are drawn from the germline V gene: SGDLS, YYNGEE. The sequenced sample was ileum tissue, obtained 350 to 400 days after transplant. The chain was built from TRBV9 and TRBJ1-1, with the D gene too uncertain to name. The TCR sequence derives from a human patient who received an intestinal transplant, so some T cells may come from the graft donor. The nucleotide sequence reads as follows: TGTGCCAGCAGCGTAGGGTCCCGCACTTCGGACCCTGAAGCTTTCTTT. It is translated as CASSVGSRTSDPEAFF.